This entry lists 21 T cell receptor beta chains sequenced from one sample in a study of blood T cell repertoires in COVID-19. The repertoire was sequenced with immunoSEQ multiplex PCR; TCRdb's copy has only in-frame clones and lacks some. The repertoire holds around 230,000 clones, around 85% seen once, with roughly 3.5% in the top ten. Sequencing used PBMCs or T cells enriched from blood (not recorded which). The receptors derive from a woman aged 40 to 50 with acute COVID-19.

The V and J genes are TRBV5-8 and TRBJ1-1; a possible D gene is TRBD1 (5 bases). Germline values: CDR1 SGHTS, CDR2 YDEGEE. The germline V and J ends were trimmed by 1 base and 0 bases, with 7 bases remaining between them. The CDR3 has 14 residues. Written as DNA, the CDR3 is TGTGCCAGCAGCTTGATAGGGGTGAACACTGAAGCTTTCTTT. Its protein product is CASSLIGVNTEAFF.

V gene TRBV10-1 combines with J gene TRBJ2-2; 7 nucleotides line up with TRBD2. This CDR3 is 15 amino acids long. Germline-derived CDR1 and CDR2 are WNHNN and SYGVQD (reference sequence). With 3 bases clipped from V and 4 bases from J, the junction kept 5 bases outside the gene matches. In DNA form, the CDR3 reads TGCGCCAGCAGTGAATTAGCGGGCTTCACCGGGGAGCTGTTTTTT. It is translated as CASSELAGFTGELFF.

Regarding this clone: Other nucleotide sequences from this sample produce the same CDR3. The V call is TRBV2, the J call TRBJ2-7; 13 bases align to TRBD2. The V and J ends lost 4 bases and 4 bases, in that order; junction bases with no gene match: 4. The CDR3 spans 15 residues. Germline V gene sequence: CDR1 SNHLY, CDR2 FYNNEI. CDR3 DNA: TGTGCCAGCAGTGGGACTAGCGGGAGAGGTTACGAGCAGTACTTC. It codes for CASSGTSGRGYEQYF.

This clone appeared a few times. V gene TRBV5-4 combines with J gene TRBJ2-7; D possibly corresponds to TRBD1 (5 bases). V lost 0 bases, J lost 2 bases, and 9 bases lay in between. This CDR3 has 14 residues. CDR1 and CDR2 from the germline V gene are SGHNT and YYREEE (reference sequence). CDR3 protein: CASSLAVDTYEQYF. The CDR3 DNA follows: TGTGCCAGCAGCTTGGCCGTGGACACCTACGAGCAGTACTTC.

V usage is TRBV3-1 (or the pseudogene TRBV3-2) and J usage is TRBJ1-3; D not certain. Trimming pared 2 bases from V and 2 bases from J, leaving 7 bases between. The germline V gene has CDR1 LGHDT and CDR2 YNNKEL (reference sequence). The CDR3 sequence is 14 residues long. CDR3 bases: TGTGCCAGCAGCCAACAGTTTGCTGGAAACACCATATATTTT. As protein: CASSQQFAGNTIYF.

This rearrangement joins TRBV27 to TRBJ2-3; possibly TRBD2 for D (6 bases). The CDR3 has 14 amino acids. With 2 bases removed from V and 2 bases from J, the gap between germline ends came to 8 bases. From germline, CDR1 is MNHEY and CDR2 SMNVEV (reference sequence). In nucleotides, the CDR3 is TGTGCCAGCAGTTTAGCGGGACTCACAGATACGCAGTATTTT. It encodes CASSLAGLTDTQYF.

The J gene is TRBJ2-3, the V gene TRBV6-1; 9 nucleotides match TRBD2. Germline CDR1 reads MNHNS; CDR2 reads SASEGT. CDR3 length: 15 residues. V lost 3 bases and J lost 1; bases outside the gene matches: 2. The CDR3: CASSDSGSGTDTQYF. The DNA for the CDR3 is TGTGCCAGCAGTGATAGCGGGAGTGGCACAGATACGCAGTATTTT.

The chain has TRBV11-2 and TRBJ2-1, with TRBD1 as a possible D gene (5 bases). The CDR3 covers 15 residues. V was cut by 5 bases and J by 1 base, with 12 bases left in between. In germline, CDR1 is SGHAT, CDR2 FQNNGV. This CDR3 is CASSTPTVSYNEQFF. The CDR3 nucleotides are TGTGCCAGCAGCACCCCGACAGTATCCTACAATGAGCAGTTCTTC.

The chain joins TRBV7-6 to TRBJ2-1; D not certain. The CDR3 is 15 residues long. From germline, CDR1 is SGHVS and CDR2 FNYEAQ. The V gene lost 3 bases and the J gene lost 2 bases, with 11 bases spanning the gap. In DNA, the CDR3 is TGTGCCAGCAGCTTCGCTGACTCTCCCTACAATGAGCAGTTCTTC. As protein: CASSFADSPYNEQFF.

The chain couples TRBV7-3 to TRBJ1-2; TRBD1 is a possible D gene (6 bases). The V gene's germline CDR1 is SGHTA and CDR2 FQGTGA. This CDR3 is 15 amino acids long. The V end lost 5 bases, the J end lost 4 bases, and 17 bases lay between the germline ends. The CDR3 nucleotides read TGTGCCAGCAGCCCCCTGGGGGGGCCTAGCTATGGCTACACCTTC. It is translated as CASSPLGGPSYGYTF.

The chain combines TRBV6-1 with TRBJ1-4; TRBD1 matches 7 bases. In germline, CDR1 is MNHNS, CDR2 SASEGT. The CDR3 is made up of 15 amino acids. V shed 3 bases and J 5 bases; nucleotides not matched to a gene: 6. The chain's CDR3 is CASSEQTGQNEKLFF. The CDR3 nucleotides read TGTGCCAGCAGTGAGCAGACAGGGCAAAATGAAAAACTGTTTTTT.

This chain links TRBV6-4 with TRBJ2-1, with 9 bases identical to TRBD2. The CDR3 has 15 amino acids. Trimming took 4 bases from V and 9 from J; bases not matched to a gene: 10. Germline V gene sequence: CDR1 MRHNA, CDR2 SNTAGT. DNA of the CDR3: TGTGCCAGCAGTGTTGGGCTAGCGGGGTTCGGTGAGCAGTTCTTC. This encodes CASSVGLAGFGEQFF.

This rearrangement joins TRBV29-1 to TRBJ2-7; a weak D match, TRBD2 (6 bases). This CDR3 comprises 13 residues. The germline gives CDR1 SQVTM, CDR2 ANQGSEA. Trimming left V 3 bases short and J 9 bases short, with 18 bases between. The CDR3 loop reads CSVENRGGRGQYF. In DNA, the CDR3 is TGCAGCGTTGAGAATAGGGGAGGAAGGGGGCAGTACTTC.

The chain joins TRBV9 to TRBJ1-4; D call uncertain. The germline V gene has CDR1 SGDLS and CDR2 YYNGEE. The CDR3 runs to 14 residues. The V and J ends lost 0 bases and 3 bases respectively, with 6 bases between them. This CDR3 is CASSVGESNEKLFF. The DNA of the CDR3 is TGTGCCAGCAGCGTAGGCGAATCTAATGAAAAACTGTTTTTT.

CDR3 protein: CASSQEPGLIGGTDTQYF. For the CDR3, the DNA is TGCGCCAGCAGCCAGGAACCGGGACTCATTGGGGGCACAGATACGCAGTATTTT. V gene TRBV4-1 combines with J gene TRBJ2-3, with D possibly TRBD2 on 6 matching bases. The CDR3 runs to 18 residues. From germline, CDR1 is MGHRA and CDR2 YSYEKL. V lost 3 bases to trimming and J lost 1 base, with 20 bases between them.

The gene calls are TRBV12-5 and TRBJ2-7, with D perhaps TRBD1 (5 bases). V was cut by 1 base and J by 1 base, with 5 bases left in between. Germline loops: CDR1 LGHNT, CDR2 FRNRAP. The CDR3 consists of 13 residues. CDR3 coding DNA: TGTGCTAGTGGTTTGGGACAGTCCTACGAGCAGTACTTC. The encoded protein is CASGLGQSYEQYF.

The chain has TRBV7-8 and TRBJ2-7; D not certain. This CDR3 has 14 amino acids. Trimming took 5 bases from V and 3 from J, leaving 14 bases between them. Germline CDR1 reads SGHVS; CDR2 reads FQNEAQ. CDR3: CASSPSFLSYEQYF. Here the CDR3 DNA reads TGTGCCAGCAGCCCTAGTTTCTTGAGCTACGAGCAGTACTTC.

The chain employs TRBV19 and TRBJ2-7; 10 bases fit TRBD1. The CDR3 is 16 residues long. The germline V gene encodes CDR1 LNHDA and CDR2 SQIVND (reference sequence). V shed 5 bases and J 2 bases; nucleotides not matched to a gene: 9. The DNA for the CDR3 is TGTGCCAGTAGTTACGCCGGGACAGGGGACACCTACGAGCAGTACTTC. Translated: CASSYAGTGDTYEQYF.

This sequence joins TRBV6-5 and TRBJ1-5; D possibly corresponds to TRBD1 (6 bases). Trimming removed 6 bases at V and 5 bases at J, with 14 bases between. CDR3 length: 14 residues. Germline V CDR1 and CDR2: MNHEY, SVGAGI. This CDR3 reads CASSSGDFDQPQHF. CDR3 in DNA: TGTGCCAGCAGCTCAGGGGATTTCGATCAGCCCCAGCATTTT.

The CDR3 spells CASSEMASGMIGETQYF. CDR3 nucleotides: TGTGCCAGCAGTGAAATGGCTAGCGGGATGATAGGAGAGACCCAGTACTTC. The chain has TRBV2 and TRBJ2-5, with 9 bases lining up with TRBD2. Germline CDR1 SNHLY, CDR2 FYNNEI. The CDR3 runs 17 residues. With 2 bases clipped from V and 4 bases from J, the junction kept 11 bases outside the gene matches.

This chain joins TRBV5-1 and TRBJ2-1; the D gene is possibly TRBD1 (5 bases). CDR3 length equals 15 residues. The V gene lost 0 bases and the J gene lost 4 bases, with 11 bases spanning the gap. Germline V CDR1 and CDR2: SGHRS, YFSETQ. The DNA of the CDR3 is TGCGCCAGCAGCTTGGAGCAGGGAAGGTACAATGAGCAGTTCTTC. Encoded protein: CASSLEQGRYNEQFF.